This T cell receptor (beta chain) is drawn from a study of shared clonotypes between healthy human individuals. Whole-study results and caveats: Clonotype sharing among donors, it was expected, would be affected by sequencing depth. Rarefaction showed sorted-subset sequencing was incomplete despite large depth.

Assay: immunoSEQ multiplex PCR; the TCRdb copy retains only in-frame clones and omits some. The sample records hundreds of thousands of clones, around four fifths being singletons. Germline CDR1 is MRHNA and CDR2 is SNTAGT. Deletions cut 5 bases from V and 0 bases from J, with 6 bases between. The CDR3 consists of 13 residues. As concerns this clone: Its antigen is not identified.

The TCR was taken from a woman aged 30 to 39 in good health. Material: memory CD4+ T cells sorted from blood. Subset reported: CD45RA-negative fraction. The chain joins TRBV6-4 to TRBJ2-3; the D is unclear. The CDR3 protein is CASSLTSTDTQYF. The CDR3 region has the DNA TGTGCCAGCAGTTTGACTAGCACAGATACGCAGTATTTT.